Shown below are 20 T cell receptor beta chains from a single sample sequenced in a study of blood T cell repertoires in COVID-19. TCRdb's copy holds only in-frame clones and misses some; the assay was immunoSEQ multiplex PCR. The repertoire includes about 230,000 clones, over 70% of them detected once, and approximately 6% sits in the top ten. The sample comprised peripheral blood. These receptors were collected from an elderly man with acute or convalescent COVID-19.

The V and J genes are TRBV19 and TRBJ1-6; no reliable D call. This CDR3 is 13 amino acids long. The germline V and J ends were trimmed by 9 bases and 7 bases, with 13 bases remaining between them. In germline, CDR1 is LNHDA, CDR2 SQIVND (reference sequence). CDR3 sequence reads: CASRPGSNSPLHF. For the CDR3, the DNA is TGTGCCAGCCGCCCGGGGAGCAATTCACCCCTCCACTTT.

The chain carries TRBV12-3 or TRBV12-4 and TRBJ1-6, with unresolved D. The CDR3 spans 12 residues. Trimming stripped 8 bases from V and 10 bases from J, with 12 bases between. The CDR3 DNA follows: TGTGCCAGCCGACGAGCGGAATCACCCCTCCACTTT. This sequence encodes CASRRAESPLHF.

V gene TRBV28 combines with J gene TRBJ1-5; D is unclear. CDR1 and CDR2 (germline): MDHEN, SYDVKM. Trimming left V 7 bases short and J 2 bases short, with 12 bases between. The CDR3 loop spans 14 amino acids. This CDR3 reads CASTNSYRNQPQHF. The DNA of the CDR3 is TGTGCCAGCACCAACAGCTACCGCAATCAGCCCCAGCATTTT.

The CDR3 loop is CASSQKGQGINSPLHF. Here the CDR3 DNA reads TGTGCCAGCAGCCAAAAGGGACAGGGTATCAATTCACCCCTCCACTTT. The chain has TRBV3-1 (or the pseudogene TRBV3-2) and TRBJ1-6, with 9 nucleotides matching TRBD1. V gave up 2 bases and J gave up 7 bases; unmatched junction bases: 6. From germline, CDR1 is LGHDT and CDR2 YNNKEL (reference sequence). This CDR3 has 16 amino acids.

J is TRBJ2-3 and V is TRBV12-3 or TRBV12-4; D not resolved. The CDR3 spans 11 residues. Deletions cut 5 bases from V and 7 bases from J, with 7 bases between. The CDR3 sequence: CASSLANTQYF. CDR3 nucleotide sequence: TGTGCCAGCAGTCTGGCAAATACGCAGTATTTT.

The V call is TRBV6-4, the J call TRBJ2-2; TRBD1 matches at 7 bases. The J segment lost 2 bases and the V segment lost 10 bases, leaving 7 bases of the junction unmatched. The CDR3 has 14 amino acids. Germline lookup yields CDR1 MRHNA and CDR2 SNTAGT. The CDR3 DNA reads TGTGCCACCAGGGACAGCCTAAACACCGGGGAGCTGTTTTTT. Protein: CATRDSLNTGELFF.

V is TRBV5-1 and J is TRBJ1-2, with D possibly being TRBD1 (5 bases). The length of the CDR3 is 13 residues. V shed 6 bases and J shed 4 bases, with 13 bases lying between them. The germline V gene encodes CDR1 SGHRS and CDR2 YFSETQ. The CDR3 is CASNTGGIYGYTF. CDR3 coding DNA: TGCGCCAGCAATACGGGGGGGATCTATGGCTACACCTTC. Full variable domain (rest looked up from reference TRBV5-1 and TRBJ1-2): KAGVTQTPRYLIKTRGQQVTLSCSPISGHRSVSWYQQTPGQGLQFLFEYFSETQRNKGNFPGRFSGRQFSNSRSEMNVSTLELGDSALYLCASNTGGIYGYTFGSGTRLTVV.

The rearrangement links TRBV2 to TRBJ2-1; D remains ambiguous. Looked up from germline, CDR1 is SNHLY and CDR2 is FYNNEI. Trimming took 3 bases from V and 6 from J, leaving 9 bases between them. The CDR3 loop spans 13 amino acids. The CDR3 DNA sequence: TGTGCCAGCAGTGAGCCCCTGCGCAATGAGCAGTTCTTC. Amino acid sequence: CASSEPLRNEQFF.

This chain links TRBV10-3 with TRBJ2-2; D not resolved. CDR1 is ENHRY, CDR2 SYGVKD, per germline. CDR3 length: 14 amino acids. V lost 10 bases to trimming and J lost 0 bases, with 12 bases between them. In DNA, the CDR3 is TGTGCCACCCGCGGCGGAACGAACACCGGGGAGCTGTTTTTT. Protein product: CATRGGTNTGELFF.

The rearrangement joins TRBV30 to TRBJ2-7; D uncertain. The CDR3 has 15 amino acids. CDR1 is GTSNPN, CDR2 SVGIG, per germline (reference sequence). V lost 2 bases and J 2 bases, leaving 16 bases between the germline ends. CDR3 amino acids: CAWSKNVPVTYEQYF. CDR3 DNA sequence: TGTGCCTGGAGTAAAAACGTCCCGGTAACCTACGAGCAGTACTTC.

The CDR3 sequence is CASKAGGAPYEQFF. DNA of the CDR3: TGTGCCAGCAAGGCTGGGGGCGCACCCTATGAGCAGTTCTTC. The V and J genes are TRBV27 and TRBJ2-1; possibly TRBD1 for D (6 bases). The germline V gene has CDR1 MNHEY and CDR2 SMNVEV (reference sequence). Trimming stripped 7 bases from V and 8 bases from J, with 18 bases between. The CDR3 consists of 14 residues.

This chain links TRBV2 with TRBJ2-6; 9 bases line up with TRBD1. Unmatched junction bases numbered 3, after V lost 9 bases and J lost 0 bases. The CDR3 covers 15 residues. Germline V gene lookup returns CDR1 SNHLY and CDR2 FYNNEI. The CDR3 nucleotides read TGTGCCAGGGGACAGGGATACTCTGGGGCCAACGTCCTGACTTTC. Translation: CARGQGYSGANVLTF.

The rearrangement links TRBV9 to TRBJ2-1; D gene unclear. Germline loops: CDR1 SGDLS, CDR2 YYNGEE. There are 15 residues in the CDR3. Trimming removed 0 bases at V and 2 bases at J, with 9 bases between. The CDR3 is CASSVVGGTYNEQFF. Here the CDR3 DNA reads TGTGCCAGCAGCGTAGTCGGCGGAACCTACAATGAGCAGTTCTTC. The full variable domain, completed using reference TRBV9 and TRBJ2-1, is DSGVTQTPKHLITATGQRVTLRCSPRSGDLSVYWYQQSLDQGLQFLIQYYNGEERAKGNILERFSAQQFPDLHSELNLSSLELGDSALYFCASSVVGGTYNEQFFGPGTRLTVL.

Relative to its sample, this clone is medium-sized (0.01 to 0.1%). The chain combines TRBV19 with TRBJ2-5; no definite D call. This CDR3 contains 11 residues. Per germline, CDR1 LNHDA and CDR2 SQIVND (reference sequence). V was clipped by 9 bases and J by 0 bases, with 5 bases between them. In nucleotides, the CDR3 is TGTGCCAGAGACAACCAAGAGACCCAGTACTTC. Its translation is CARDNQETQYF.

The chain carries TRBV25-1 and TRBJ2-1; 9 nucleotides line up with TRBD1. With V trimmed by 7 bases and J by 9 bases, 1 base remained unmatched. Germline V gene sequence: CDR1 MGHDK, CDR2 SYGVNS. The CDR3 has 11 amino acids. The CDR3 nucleotides are TGTGCCAGCATGGACAGGGGTGAGCAGTTCTTC. The encoded protein is CASMDRGEQFF.

J is TRBJ1-5 and V is TRBV28; 7 bases are a match to TRBD1. The germline V gene has CDR1 MDHEN and CDR2 SYDVKM. V shed 3 bases and J 3 bases; nucleotides not matched to a gene: 5. This CDR3 comprises 15 residues. The CDR3 region has the DNA TGTGCCAGCAGTTTCGGACAGGCGGTCAATCAGCCCCAGCATTTT. Its protein is CASSFGQAVNQPQHF. Full variable domain (rest looked up from reference TRBV28 and TRBJ1-5): DVKVTQSSRYLVKRTGEKVFLECVQDMDHENMFWYRQDPGLGLRLIYFSYDVKMKEKGDIPEGYSVSREKKERFSLILESASTNQTSMYLCASSFGQAVNQPQHFGDGTRLSIL.

The DNA for the CDR3 is TGCGCCAGCAGTGATGGTAGCGGGGGACACTACGAGCAGTACTTC. Amino acids: CASSDGSGGHYEQYF. The chain has TRBV10-2 and TRBJ2-7; 9 nucleotides match TRBD2. V was clipped by 3 bases and J by 3 bases; unmatched bases: 6. CDR1 and CDR2 (germline): WSHSY, SAAADI. This CDR3 is built from 15 residues.

The chain links TRBV19 to TRBJ2-7; 11 nucleotides line up with TRBD2. The CDR3 sequence is 17 residues long. With 3 bases clipped from V and 4 bases from J, the junction kept 11 bases outside the gene matches. Germline CDR1 and CDR2: LNHDA and SQIVND (reference sequence). As DNA, the CDR3 is TGTGCCAGTAGTATTGAGGAGACTAGCGGGACTGGGTACGAGCAGTACTTC. Protein sequence: CASSIEETSGTGYEQYF. Full variable domain (rest looked up from reference TRBV19 and TRBJ2-7): DGGITQSPKYLFRKEGQNVTLSCEQNLNHDAMYWYRQDPGQGLRLIYYSQIVNDFQKGDIAEGYSVSREKKESFPLTVTSAQKNPTAFYLCASSIEETSGTGYEQYFGPGTRLTVT.

The chain has TRBV3-1 (or the pseudogene TRBV3-2) and TRBJ2-7; 8 nucleotides match TRBD2. CDR3 length: 13 amino acids. Germline V gene sequence: CDR1 LGHDT, CDR2 YNNKEL (reference sequence). Trimming removed 3 bases from V and 3 bases from J; junction bases left unmatched: 1. The chain's CDR3 is CASSQGLGYEQYF. DNA for the CDR3: TGTGCCAGCAGCCAGGGACTAGGCTACGAGCAGTACTTC.

The table lists this clone with a count of one. V is TRBV15 and J is TRBJ2-5, with a tentative D call TRBD2 (6 bases). The CDR3 extends over 17 amino acids. With 2 bases removed from V and 5 bases from J, the gap between germline ends came to 21 bases. Germline V gene data show CDR1 as LNHNV and CDR2 as YYDKDF (reference sequence). In DNA form, the CDR3 reads TGTGCCACCAGCAGAATTATCGGGGGTGTTGAGGGGGAGACCCAGTACTTC. Translating gives CATSRIIGGVEGETQYF.